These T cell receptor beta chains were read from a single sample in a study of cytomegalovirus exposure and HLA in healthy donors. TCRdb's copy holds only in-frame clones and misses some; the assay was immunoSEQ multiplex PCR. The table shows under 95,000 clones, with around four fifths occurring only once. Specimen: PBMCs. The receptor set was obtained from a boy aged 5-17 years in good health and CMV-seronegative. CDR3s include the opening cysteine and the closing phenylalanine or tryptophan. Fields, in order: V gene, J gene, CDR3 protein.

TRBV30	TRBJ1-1	CAWSVPPRGNTEAFF
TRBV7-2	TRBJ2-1	CASSLDGTSNYNEQFF
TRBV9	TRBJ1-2	CASTGGGTGSYGYTF
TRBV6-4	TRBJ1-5	CASSEGVLGQPQHF
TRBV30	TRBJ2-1	CAGAGTRNEQFF
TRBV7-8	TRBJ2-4	CASSLGSGIQYF
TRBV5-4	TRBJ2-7	CASSPSGRADFYEQYF
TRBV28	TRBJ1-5	CASSLWGAPQPQHF
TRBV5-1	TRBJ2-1	CASSNDLSSYNEQFF
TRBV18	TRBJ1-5	CASSPIQGSNQPQHF
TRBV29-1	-	CSTRDRSYEQYF
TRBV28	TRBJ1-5	CASSFRGGRSSNQPQHF
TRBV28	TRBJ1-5	CASSRGTGGYQPQHF
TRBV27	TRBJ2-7	CASSLLQGGEQYF
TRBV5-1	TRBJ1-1	CASSLQTGSTEAFF
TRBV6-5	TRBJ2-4	CASSRDRVSIQYF
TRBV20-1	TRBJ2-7	CSAGHEQYF
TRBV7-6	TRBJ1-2	CASSLAQGEDGYTF
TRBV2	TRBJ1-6	CASSSDRVGSPLHF
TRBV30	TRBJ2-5	CAWSVSQGRGETQYF
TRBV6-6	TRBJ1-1	CASRTENTEAFF
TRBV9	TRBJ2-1	CASSPGGVNEQFF
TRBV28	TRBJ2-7	CASSGDSTYEQYF
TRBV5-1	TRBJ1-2	CASSLVTGQLEGYTF
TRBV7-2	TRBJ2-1	CASSLVAGVGREQFF
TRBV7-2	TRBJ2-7	CASSLPTAGTGGYEQYF
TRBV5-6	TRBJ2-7	CASSRGAGGYEQYF
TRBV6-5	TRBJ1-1	CASSWSPVGEDTEAFF
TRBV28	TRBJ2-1	CASSRLGLAGYNEQFF
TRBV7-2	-	CASSLGPSAAYEQYF
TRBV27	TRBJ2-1	CASRRATILNEQFF
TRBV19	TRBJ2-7	CASRTMRDSGYEQYF
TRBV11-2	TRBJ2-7	CASSGGTAYEQYF
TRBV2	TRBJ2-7	CASSDRPGSYEQYF
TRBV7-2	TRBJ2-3	CASSLPLTSGPRDTQYF
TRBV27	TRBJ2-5	CASSLLTGQETQYF
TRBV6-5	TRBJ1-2	CASTKTGSYGYTF
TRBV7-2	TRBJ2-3	CASSLDYSTDTQYF
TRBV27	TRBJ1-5	CASSLGRNQPQHF
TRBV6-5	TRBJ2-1	CASRTPGGSMNEQFF
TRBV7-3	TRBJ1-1	CASSLSVGLKPEAFF
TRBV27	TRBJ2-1	CASSWSGGHNEQFF
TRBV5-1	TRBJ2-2	CASSLGLATYTGELFF
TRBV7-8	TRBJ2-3	CASRLDSTDTQYF
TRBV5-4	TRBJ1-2	CASSVGAGWGYTF
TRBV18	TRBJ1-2	CASSPGQGIGYGYTF
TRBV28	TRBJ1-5	CASASGQSSNQPQHF
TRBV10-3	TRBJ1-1	CAISEQATNTEAFF
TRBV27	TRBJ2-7	CASSKRTGGGVHEQYF
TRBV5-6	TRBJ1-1	CASSLVMNTEAFF
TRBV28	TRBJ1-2	CASSRRPYGYTF
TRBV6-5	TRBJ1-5	CASSYRTGGNQPQHF